This TCR beta chain is drawn from a study of identical twins. General study points: Conclusions rested on cross-sectional statistics rather than following the same donors. Models predicted too little out-of-frame TCR alpha sharing in monozygotic twins. Insertions ran lower in abundant cord blood beta clonotypes, though not in memory repertoires.

CDR3 length: 12 amino acids. This clonotype was seen many times. Its cognate antigen is unknown. A read error may account for a junction end that differs from germline. TCRdb ran MiXCR on the 5' RACE reads and lists one entry per CDR3 protein. The sample includes a few hundred thousand distinct CDR3 sequences, 9.5% to 10% of them seen just once. The data also belong to a second study, concerning yellow fever vaccine responses in identical twins.

V usage is TRBV12-3 or TRBV12-4 and J usage is TRBJ2-7; D call uncertain. The clonotype originates from a woman younger than 35 in good health. Sequenced input: PBMCs. The CDR3 region has the DNA TGCGCCAGCAGCTTGTCAACCTACGAGCAGTACTTC. Translating gives CASSLSTYEQYF.